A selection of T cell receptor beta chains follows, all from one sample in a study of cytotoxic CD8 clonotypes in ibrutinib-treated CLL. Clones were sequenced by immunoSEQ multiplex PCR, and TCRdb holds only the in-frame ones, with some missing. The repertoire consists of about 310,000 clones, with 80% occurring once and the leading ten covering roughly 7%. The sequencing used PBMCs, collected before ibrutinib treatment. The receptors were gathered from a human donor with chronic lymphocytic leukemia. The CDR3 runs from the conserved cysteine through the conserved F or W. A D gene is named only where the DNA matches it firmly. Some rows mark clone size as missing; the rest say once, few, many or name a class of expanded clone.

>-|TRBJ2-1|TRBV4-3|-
TGCGCCAGCAGCCAAGGTTGGTCCGGACCCCCCTACAATGAGCAGTTCTTC
CASSQGWSGPPYNEQFF
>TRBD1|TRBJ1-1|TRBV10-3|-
TGTGCCATCAGTCCCTCCAGGGGGCCCGGTGATGAAGCTTTCTTT
CAISPSRGPGDEAFF
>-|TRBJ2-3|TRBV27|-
TGTGCCAGCAGTCCGTCACATGGGTATCCCCCGGATACGCAGTATTTT
CASSPSHGYPPDTQYF
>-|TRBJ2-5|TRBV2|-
TGTGCCAGCAGAATTACGACGGCCGCGGAGACCCAGTACTTC
CASRITTAAETQYF
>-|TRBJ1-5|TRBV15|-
TGTGCCACCAGCAGAGCCACAGAGCCCCAGCATTTT
CATSRATEPQHF
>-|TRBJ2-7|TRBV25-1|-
TGTGCCAGCAGTGGTACCGGGACTGTGCACTACGAGCAGTACTTC
CASSGTGTVHYEQYF
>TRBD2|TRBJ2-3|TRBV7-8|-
TGTGCCAACGTGGTCGTAGGACTAGCGGGATTGGATACGCAGTATTTT
CANVVVGLAGLDTQYF
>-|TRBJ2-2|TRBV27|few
TGTGCCAGCAGTTCACGAGTTAACACCGGGGAGCTGTTTTTT
CASSSRVNTGELFF
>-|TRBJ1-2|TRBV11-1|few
TGTGCCAGCAGCATCGGACAGCCCGTTACTAACTATGGCTACACCTTC
CASSIGQPVTNYGYTF
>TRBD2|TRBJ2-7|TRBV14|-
TGTGCCAGCAGCCAAACTAGCGGGAGCATCTACTACGAGCAGTACTTC
CASSQTSGSIYYEQYF
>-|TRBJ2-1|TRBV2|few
TGTGTCGGGCGGGCGTCCTACAATGAGCAGTTCTTC
CVGRASYNEQFF
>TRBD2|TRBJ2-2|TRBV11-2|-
TGTGCCAGCAGCTTAGTCCTAGCGGGAGCGGGGACCGGGGAGCTGTTTTTT
CASSLVLAGAGTGELFF
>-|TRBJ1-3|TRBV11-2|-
TGTGCCAGCAGCTTATACTCGCCGAACTCTGGAAACACCATATATTTT
CASSLYSPNSGNTIYF
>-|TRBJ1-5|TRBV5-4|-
TGTGCCAGCAGCTTGGGAGGGACAAATCAGCCCCAGCATTTT
CASSLGGTNQPQHF
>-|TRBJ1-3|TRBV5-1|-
TGCGCCAGCAGCTTCTTCGGCAGCTCTGGAAACACCATATATTTT
CASSFFGSSGNTIYF
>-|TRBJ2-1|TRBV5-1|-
TGCGCCAGCAGCTTGGCTGGTTACCACAATGAGCAGTTCTTC
CASSLAGYHNEQFF
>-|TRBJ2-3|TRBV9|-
TGTGCCAGCAGACTCGGGGCGGCAGATACGCAGTATTTT
CASRLGAADTQYF
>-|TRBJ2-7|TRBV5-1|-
TGCGCCAGCAGCTTGGATCCGAACAGCGCCGGGAACGAGCAGTACTTC
CASSLDPNSAGNEQYF
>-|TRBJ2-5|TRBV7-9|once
TGTGCCAGCAGCGAGAGGGGGACTAACCAAGAGACCCAGTACTTC
CASSERGTNQETQYF
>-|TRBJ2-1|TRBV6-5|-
TGTGCCAGCTTGGAGCCGGGGGCGAATGAGCAGTTCTTC
CASLEPGANEQFF
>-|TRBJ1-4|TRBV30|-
TGTGCCTGGAATGGGGGGATCGGAGAAAAACTGTTTTTT
CAWNGGIGEKLFF
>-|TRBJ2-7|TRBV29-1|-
TGCAGCGTTGAAGAAAAAGGCGAGCAGTACTTC
CSVEEKGEQYF
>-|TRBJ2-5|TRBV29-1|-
TGCAGCGTTGAACAGGCAGAGACCCAGTACTTC
CSVEQAETQYF
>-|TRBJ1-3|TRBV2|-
TGTGCCAGCAGTGAAGCCCGGGCTGGAAACACCATATATTTT
CASSEARAGNTIYF
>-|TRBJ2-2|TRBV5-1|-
TGCGCCAGCAGCCCGGGACATGCGAACACCGGGGAGCTGTTTTTT
CASSPGHANTGELFF
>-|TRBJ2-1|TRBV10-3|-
TGTGCCGTACAACGGGGCACGGGCAATGAGCAGTTCTTC
CAVQRGTGNEQFF
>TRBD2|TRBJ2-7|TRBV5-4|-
TGTGCCAGCAGCTTAAGCCCTAGCGGGAGCTCCTACGAGCAGTACTTC
CASSLSPSGSSYEQYF
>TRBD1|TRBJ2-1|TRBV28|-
TGTGCCAGCAGCCCGGGACAGGGGGGTAGGGAGCAGTTCTTC
CASSPGQGGREQFF
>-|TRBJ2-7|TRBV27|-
TGTGCCAGCAGTGACGGCGGCCCCTACGAGCAGTACTTC
CASSDGGPYEQYF
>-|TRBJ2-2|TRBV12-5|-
TGTGCTAGTGGTTTGTCCACAAAAGACCAATTCAACACCGGGGAGCTGTTTTTT
CASGLSTKDQFNTGELFF
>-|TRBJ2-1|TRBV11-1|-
TGTGCCAGCAGCTTAGGGCTAGCTTACGAGCAGTTCTTC
CASSLGLAYEQFF
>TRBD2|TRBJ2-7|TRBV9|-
TGTGCCAGCAGCCCCCTTGGACTAGCAGACTACGAGCAGTACTTC
CASSPLGLADYEQYF
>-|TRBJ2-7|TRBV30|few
TGTGGCTGGGCCGAGGGGAATGCCTACGAGCAGTACTTC
CGWAEGNAYEQYF
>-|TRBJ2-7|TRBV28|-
TGTGCCAGCAGCCGAATAACATATTCCTACGAGCAGTACTTC
CASSRITYSYEQYF
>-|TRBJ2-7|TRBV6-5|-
TGTGCCAGCAGTTACTCGATTAGCGAGGACGAGCAGTACTTC
CASSYSISEDEQYF